The TCR beta chain under discussion was sequenced for a study of T-cell reconstitution after alpha-beta-depleted transplantation in children. Study results and limitations: At the one-year point after transplant, T-cell counts and TCRbeta diversity were found to come mostly from T cells that had been newly produced. By about two months after transplant, alpha-beta T cells reportedly arose from several hundred graft clones that had expanded.

This clonotype was seen repeatedly, ten times or more. Its target is unknown. One junction end does not reproduce the germline sequence, and a read error may be involved. Library preparation (for TCRbeta) was performed with unique molecular identifiers. TCRdb used MiXCR to reprocess the PCR reads, holding one entry per CDR3 protein. In the table there are approximately 190,000 distinct CDR3 sequences, about 6% of which are singletons. The TCR comes from a girl under two years old with combined immunodeficiency, due to receive a stem cell transplant. This sample comprised PBMCs, obtained before TCRalphabeta/CD19-depleted stem cell transplant.

CDR3: CASSEFGGPDWF. The CDR3 DNA sequence: TGTGCCAGCAGCGAGTTTGGGGGCCCGGATTGGTTC. The rearrangement links TRBV7-2 to TRBJ2-5, with D possibly matching TRBD1 (6 bases). This CDR3 is 12 amino acids long. Germline V gene sequence: CDR1 SGHTA, CDR2 FQGNSA.